This T cell receptor beta chain stems from a study of OX40 agonist ivuxolimab in advanced cancers. About the research overall: Patients were treated with ivuxolimab, an agonistic anti-OX40 (CD134) antibody. Patients assigned to dose escalation were diagnosed with hepatocellular carcinoma, melanoma, renal cell or head and neck cancer. While on treatment, patients had intravenous ivuxolimab at 0.01 to 10 mg/kg every 2 weeks.

CDR1 is MNHEY and CDR2 is SMNVEV in the germline V gene (reference sequence). Trimming cost V 2 bases and J 5 bases, with 5 bases left between them. The CDR3 totals 12 residues. Researchers took blood at baseline, on cycle 4 day 1, and on cycle 7 day 1. This clone came up once. The protocol was immunoSEQ multiplex PCR, while the TCRdb copy is restricted to in-frame clones and leaves out a portion. The sample has 35,000 to 45,000 clones, 85% to 95% seen once. This chain uses TRBV27 with TRBJ2-3; D is uncertain. This sequence originates from an adult with an advanced solid tumor such as melanoma, head and neck, liver or kidney cancer. Sequences were derived from CD4+ or CD8+ T cells sorted from blood, sampled in a trial of the OX40 agonist ivuxolimab. This CDR3 is CASSLGEDTQYF. The DNA of the CDR3 is TGTGCCAGCAGTTTAGGGGAAGATACGCAGTATTTT.